This T cell receptor (beta chain) was captured by sequencing in a study of metastatic and nonmetastatic thyroid tumors. Study background: Patients with malignant and benign thyroid disease provided blood and tumor or nodule tissue, whose repertoires were compared. Whole-study results and caveats: Reportedly, malignant thyroid tumors had significantly higher TCR beta diversity than benign nodules, in blood and tumor.

This CDR3 has 15 amino acids. V lost 7 bases and J lost 3; bases outside the gene matches: 10. Germline CDR1 MNHNS, CDR2 SASEGT. In the original processing: To classify distant metastasis in papillary thyroid cancer, a model was built from CDR3 differences across clinicopathological groups. TCRdb reassembled clones from the PCR reads with MiXCR. TCRdb, not the original authors, processed these V and J calls. This sample yields approximately 7,700 clones, of which under 25% are seen a single time; 15% to 19% belongs to the top ten. This clone was observed a handful of times. Antigen unknown. Thyroid surgery had not been preceded by any treatment in any patient.

V is TRBV6-1 and J is TRBJ2-7; 9 nucleotides line up with TRBD2. This TCR was recovered from a female donor with papillary thyroid cancer or a benign thyroid nodule (not recorded which). Some clones in this sample may be carry-over from other donors' samples. The specimen was tumor tissue. CDR3 residues: CASKLGGGAGYEQYF. The CDR3 DNA reads as TGTGCCAGCAAGCTCGGCGGGGGGGCGGGCTACGAGCAGTACTTC.